The 5 T cell receptor beta chains in this list originate from one sample, sequenced in a study of T cell repertoires in aging, cancer and after chemotherapy. A mixed TRB-A/B primer pool amplified rearranged TRB by multiplex touch-down PCR. TCRdb ran MiXCR on the multiplex PCR reads and lists one entry per CDR3 protein. This sample has over a thousand distinct CDR3 sequences, with more than 20% found just once. TCR beta rearrangements were amplified from peripheral blood genomic DNA. The sequencing sample was made of blood. Receptors originate from a human donor with a solid tumor.

This clonotype was counted a few times. One junction end disagrees with the germline gene, perhaps due to a read error. The V call is TRBV5-1, the J call TRBJ1-6; 8 bases are a match to TRBD1. The CDR3 covers 17 residues. Germline V CDR1 and CDR2: SGHRS, YFSETQ. CDR3 in amino acids: CASSPRAGGSNNSPLHF. CDR3 nucleotide sequence: TGCGCCAGCAGCCCCCGGGCAGGGGGCTCCAATAATTCACCCCTCCACTTT.

This clonotype was detected only a few times. The chain couples TRBV5-4 to TRBJ2-7; TRBD2 matches at 7 bases. CDR3 length equals 14 residues. CDR1 and CDR2 (germline): SGHNT, YYREEE (reference sequence). The ends lost 4 bases at V and 0 bases at J; junction bases unmatched: 4. In DNA form, the CDR3 reads TGTGCCAGCAGCCAAAGCGGGGACTCCTACGAGCAGTACTTC. Translated, it gives CASSQSGDSYEQYF.

This clonotype is judged medium-sized. The rearrangement joins TRBV29-1 to TRBJ1-3; no definite D call. Germline V gives CDR1 SQVTM, CDR2 ANQGSEA. V shed 5 bases and J shed 0 bases, with 11 bases lying between them. CDR3 length: 14 residues. CDR3 sequence reads: CSVKVMGSGNTIYF. The CDR3 nucleotides read TGCAGCGTTAAAGTAATGGGCTCTGGAAACACCATATATTTT.

This clonotype is judged medium-sized (0.01 to 0.1%). The rearrangement uses TRBV6-1 and TRBJ1-5; 8 bases fit TRBD1. The CDR3 runs to 15 residues. Germline lookup yields CDR1 MNHNS and CDR2 SASEGT. The J segment lost 2 bases and the V segment lost 7 bases, leaving 7 bases of the junction unmatched. The CDR3 DNA follows: TGTGCCAGCACCCCAGGGGGCGGTGGCAATCAGCCCCAGCATTTT. Translated, it gives CASTPGGGGNQPQHF.

By sample share, this clonotype is medium-sized. The rearrangement joins TRBV19 to TRBJ2-1, with D hard to call. Per germline, CDR1 LNHDA and CDR2 SQIVND (reference sequence). Deletions cut 3 bases from V and 3 bases from J, with 6 bases between. The CDR3 contains 13 residues. The CDR3 nucleotides are TGTGCCAGTAGTATTGGCTACTACAATGAGCAGTTCTTC. It translates to CASSIGYYNEQFF. Supplemented by reference TRBV19 and TRBJ2-1, the full variable domain reads DGGITQSPKYLFRKEGQNVTLSCEQNLNHDAMYWYRQDPGQGLRLIYYSQIVNDFQKGDIAEGYSVSREKKESFPLTVTSAQKNPTAFYLCASSIGYYNEQFFGPGTRLTVL.